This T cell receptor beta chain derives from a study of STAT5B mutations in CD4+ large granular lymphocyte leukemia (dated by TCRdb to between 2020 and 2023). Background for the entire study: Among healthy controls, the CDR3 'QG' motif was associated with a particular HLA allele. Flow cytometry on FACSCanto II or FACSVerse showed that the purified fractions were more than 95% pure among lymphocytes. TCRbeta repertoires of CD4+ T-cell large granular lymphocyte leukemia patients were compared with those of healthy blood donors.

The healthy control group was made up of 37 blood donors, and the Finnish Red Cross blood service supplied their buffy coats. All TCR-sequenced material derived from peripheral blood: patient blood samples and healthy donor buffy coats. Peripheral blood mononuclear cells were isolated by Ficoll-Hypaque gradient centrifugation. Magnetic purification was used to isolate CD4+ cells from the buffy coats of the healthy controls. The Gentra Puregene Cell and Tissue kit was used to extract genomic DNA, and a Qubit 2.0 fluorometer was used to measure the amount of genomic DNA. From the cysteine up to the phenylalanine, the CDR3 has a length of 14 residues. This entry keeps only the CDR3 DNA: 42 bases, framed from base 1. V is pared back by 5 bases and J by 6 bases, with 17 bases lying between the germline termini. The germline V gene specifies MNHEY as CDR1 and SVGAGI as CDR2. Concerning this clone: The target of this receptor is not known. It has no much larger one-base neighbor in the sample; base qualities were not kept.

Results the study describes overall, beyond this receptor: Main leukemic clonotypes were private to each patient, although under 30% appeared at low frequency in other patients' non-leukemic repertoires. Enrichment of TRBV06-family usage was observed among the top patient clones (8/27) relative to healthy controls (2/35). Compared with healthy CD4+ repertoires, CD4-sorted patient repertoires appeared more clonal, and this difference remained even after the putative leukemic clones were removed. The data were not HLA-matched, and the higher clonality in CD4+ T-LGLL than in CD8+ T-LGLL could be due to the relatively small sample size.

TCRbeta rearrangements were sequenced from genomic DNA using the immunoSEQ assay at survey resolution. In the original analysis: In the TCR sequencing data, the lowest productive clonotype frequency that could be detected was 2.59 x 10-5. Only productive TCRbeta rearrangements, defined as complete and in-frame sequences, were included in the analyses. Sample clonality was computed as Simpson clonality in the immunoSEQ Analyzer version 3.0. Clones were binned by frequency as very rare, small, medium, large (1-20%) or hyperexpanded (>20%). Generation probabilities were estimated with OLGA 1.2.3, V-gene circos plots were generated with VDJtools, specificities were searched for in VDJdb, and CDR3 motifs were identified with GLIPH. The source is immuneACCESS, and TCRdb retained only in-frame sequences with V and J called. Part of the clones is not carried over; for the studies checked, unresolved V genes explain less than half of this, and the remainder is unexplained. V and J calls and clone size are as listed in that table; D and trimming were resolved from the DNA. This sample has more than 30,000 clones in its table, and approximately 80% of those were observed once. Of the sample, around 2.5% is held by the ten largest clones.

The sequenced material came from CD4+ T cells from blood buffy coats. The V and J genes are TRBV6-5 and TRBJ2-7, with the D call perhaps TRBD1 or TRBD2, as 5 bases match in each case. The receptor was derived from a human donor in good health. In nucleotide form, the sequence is TGTGCCAGCAGTCGAGGGACGGGCTGGGGCGAGCAGTACTTC. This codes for CASSRGTGWGEQYF.